This T cell receptor (beta chain) is drawn from a study of post-analysis software for immune sequencing data. Study in general: Included among the disease courses, which were recorded for the cohort, were relapsing-remitting, secondary progressive and progressive-relapsing multiple sclerosis.

The TCR beta cDNA libraries contained unique molecular identifiers. When about 0.85 to 11 million T cells were used, they gave roughly 500,000 cDNA molecules. One entry per CDR3 protein results from TCRdb running MiXCR on the PCR reads. This sample carries roughly 870,000 distinct CDR3 sequences, about 53% of them seen once, and the ten largest clones take roughly 4.4%. About this clonotype: Its antigen is unidentified.

Study-wide results and limits: For normalized Chao1 diversity, multiple sclerosis patients scored significantly lower than controls did.

The clonotype comes from a girl aged 5 to 17 with multiple sclerosis. Sequences were obtained from blood.

DNA for the CDR3: TGCAGTGCTAGTCGGACAGGGTCCCAAGAGACCCAGTACTTC. Amino acid sequence: CSASRTGSQETQYF. V gene TRBV20-1 combines with J gene TRBJ2-5; 8 bases agree with TRBD1. The germline V gene encodes CDR1 DFQATT and CDR2 SNEGSKA (reference sequence). The CDR3 is 14 residues long. V was pared by 3 bases and J by 1 base, with 4 bases of the junction left unmatched.